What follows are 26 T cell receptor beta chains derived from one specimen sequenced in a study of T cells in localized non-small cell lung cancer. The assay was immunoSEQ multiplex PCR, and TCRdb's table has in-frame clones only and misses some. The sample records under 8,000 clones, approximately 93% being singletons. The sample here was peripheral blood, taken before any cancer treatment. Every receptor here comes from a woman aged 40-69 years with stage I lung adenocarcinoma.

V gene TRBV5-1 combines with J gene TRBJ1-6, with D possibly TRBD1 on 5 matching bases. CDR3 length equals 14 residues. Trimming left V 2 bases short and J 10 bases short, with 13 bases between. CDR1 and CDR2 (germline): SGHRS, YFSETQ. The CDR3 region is CASSFDGGRSPLHF. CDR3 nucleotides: TGCGCCAGCAGCTTCGACGGGGGGAGGTCACCCCTCCACTTT.

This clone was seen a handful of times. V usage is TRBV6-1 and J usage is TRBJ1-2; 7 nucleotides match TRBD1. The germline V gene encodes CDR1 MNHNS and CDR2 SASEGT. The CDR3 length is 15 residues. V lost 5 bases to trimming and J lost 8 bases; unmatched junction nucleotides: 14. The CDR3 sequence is CASSTGTDKVGGYTF. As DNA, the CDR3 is TGTGCCAGCAGTACCGGGACAGATAAGGTGGGAGGCTACACCTTC.

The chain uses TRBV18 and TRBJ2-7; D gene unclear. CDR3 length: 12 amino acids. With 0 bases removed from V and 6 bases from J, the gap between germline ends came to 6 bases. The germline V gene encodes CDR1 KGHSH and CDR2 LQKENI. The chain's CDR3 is CASSPPASEQYF. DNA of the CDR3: TGTGCCAGCTCACCACCTGCATCCGAGCAGTACTTC.

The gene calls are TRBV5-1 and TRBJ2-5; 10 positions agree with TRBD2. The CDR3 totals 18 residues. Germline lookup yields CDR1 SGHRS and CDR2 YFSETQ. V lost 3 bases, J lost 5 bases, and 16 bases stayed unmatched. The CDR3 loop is CASSSGGQRGGPRETQYF. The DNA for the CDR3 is TGCGCCAGCAGCTCAGGAGGTCAGCGGGGGGGCCCGAGGGAGACCCAGTACTTC.

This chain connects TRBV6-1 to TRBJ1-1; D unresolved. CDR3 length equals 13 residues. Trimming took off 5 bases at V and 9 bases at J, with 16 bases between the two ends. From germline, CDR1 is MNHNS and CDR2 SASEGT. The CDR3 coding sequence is TGTGCCAGCAGTAAACTGACCCTGGGGAAAGCTTTCTTT. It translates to CASSKLTLGKAFF.

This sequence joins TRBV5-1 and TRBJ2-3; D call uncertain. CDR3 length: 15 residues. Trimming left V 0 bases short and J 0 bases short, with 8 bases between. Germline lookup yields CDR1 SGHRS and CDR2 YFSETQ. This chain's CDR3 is CASSLAVDSTDTQYF. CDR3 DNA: TGCGCCAGCAGCTTGGCCGTAGACAGCACAGATACGCAGTATTTT.

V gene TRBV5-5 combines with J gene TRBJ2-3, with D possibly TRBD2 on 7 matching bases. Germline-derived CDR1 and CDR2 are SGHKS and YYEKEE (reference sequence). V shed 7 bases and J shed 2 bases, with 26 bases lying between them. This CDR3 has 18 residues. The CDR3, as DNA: TGTGCCAGCTCACTTGACCGGGGGGCCCGCTTTAACACAGATACGCAGTATTTT. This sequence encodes CASSLDRGARFNTDTQYF.

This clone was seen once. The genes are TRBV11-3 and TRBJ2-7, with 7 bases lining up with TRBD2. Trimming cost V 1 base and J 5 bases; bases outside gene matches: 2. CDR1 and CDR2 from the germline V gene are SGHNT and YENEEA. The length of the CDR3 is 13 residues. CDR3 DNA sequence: TGTGCCAGCAGCTTAGGTGCGGGAGACGAGCAGTACTTC. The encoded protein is CASSLGAGDEQYF.

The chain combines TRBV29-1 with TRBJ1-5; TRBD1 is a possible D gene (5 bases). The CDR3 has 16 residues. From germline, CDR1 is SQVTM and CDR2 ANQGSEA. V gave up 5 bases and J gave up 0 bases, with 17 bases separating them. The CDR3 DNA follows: TGCAGCGTTCCCCCGTGGGGCGATAATAGCAATCAGCCCCAGCATTTT. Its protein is CSVPPWGDNSNQPQHF.

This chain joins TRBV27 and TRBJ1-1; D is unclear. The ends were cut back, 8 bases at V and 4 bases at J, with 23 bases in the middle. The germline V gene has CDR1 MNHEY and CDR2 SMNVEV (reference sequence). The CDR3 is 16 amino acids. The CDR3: CASALDYAIPGTEAFF. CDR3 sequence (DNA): TGTGCCAGCGCGTTAGACTACGCCATCCCTGGCACTGAAGCTTTCTTT.

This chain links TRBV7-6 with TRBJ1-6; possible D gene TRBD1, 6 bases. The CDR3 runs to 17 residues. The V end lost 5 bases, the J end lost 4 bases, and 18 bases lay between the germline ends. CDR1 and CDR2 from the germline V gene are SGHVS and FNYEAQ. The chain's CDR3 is CASSNRTVSFYNSPLHF. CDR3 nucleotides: TGTGCCAGCAGCAACAGGACAGTATCGTTTTATAATTCACCCCTCCACTTT.

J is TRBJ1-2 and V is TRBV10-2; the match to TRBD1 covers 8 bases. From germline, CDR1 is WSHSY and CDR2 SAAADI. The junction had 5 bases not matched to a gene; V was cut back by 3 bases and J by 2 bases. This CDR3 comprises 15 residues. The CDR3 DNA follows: TGCGCCAGCAGTGACATAGACAGGGGCAACTATGGCTACACCTTC. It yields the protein CASSDIDRGNYGYTF.

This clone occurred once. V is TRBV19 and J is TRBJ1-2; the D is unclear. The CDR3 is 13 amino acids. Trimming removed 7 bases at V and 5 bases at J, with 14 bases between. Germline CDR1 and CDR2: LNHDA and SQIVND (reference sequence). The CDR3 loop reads CASTQSAAYGYTF. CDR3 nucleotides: TGTGCCAGTACTCAATCGGCAGCGTATGGCTACACCTTC.

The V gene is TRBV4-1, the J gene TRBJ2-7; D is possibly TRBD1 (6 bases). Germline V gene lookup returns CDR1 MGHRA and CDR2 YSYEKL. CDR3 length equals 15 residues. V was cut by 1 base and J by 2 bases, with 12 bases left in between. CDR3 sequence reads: CASSQGTVATYEQYF. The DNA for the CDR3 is TGCGCCAGCAGCCAAGGGACAGTAGCTACCTACGAGCAGTACTTC.

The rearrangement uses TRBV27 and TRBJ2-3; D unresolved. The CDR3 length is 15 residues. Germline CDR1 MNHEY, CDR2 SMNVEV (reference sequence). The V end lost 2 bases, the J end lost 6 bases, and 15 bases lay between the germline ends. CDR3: CASSLMATQLDTQYF. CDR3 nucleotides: TGTGCCAGCAGTTTAATGGCTACCCAATTGGATACGCAGTATTTT.

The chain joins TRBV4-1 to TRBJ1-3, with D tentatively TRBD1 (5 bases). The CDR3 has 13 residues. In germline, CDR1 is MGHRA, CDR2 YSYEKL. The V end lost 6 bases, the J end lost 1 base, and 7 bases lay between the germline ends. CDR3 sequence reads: CASRAGSGNTIYF. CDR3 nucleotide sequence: TGCGCCAGCAGGGCAGGGTCTGGAAACACCATATATTTT.

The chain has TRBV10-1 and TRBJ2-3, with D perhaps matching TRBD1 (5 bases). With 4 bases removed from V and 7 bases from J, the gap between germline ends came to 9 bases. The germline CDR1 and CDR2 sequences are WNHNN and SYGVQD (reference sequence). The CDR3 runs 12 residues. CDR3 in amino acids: CASSGTGNTQYF. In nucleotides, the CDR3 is TGCGCCAGCAGTGGAACAGGAAATACGCAGTATTTT.

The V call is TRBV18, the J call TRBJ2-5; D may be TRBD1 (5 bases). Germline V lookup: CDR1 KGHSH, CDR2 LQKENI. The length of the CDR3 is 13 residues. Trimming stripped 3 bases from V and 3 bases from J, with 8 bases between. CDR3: CASSPFREETQYF. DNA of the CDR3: TGTGCCAGCTCACCTTTCAGGGAAGAGACCCAGTACTTC. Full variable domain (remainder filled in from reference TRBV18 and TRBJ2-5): NAGVMQNPRHLVRRRGQEARLRCSPMKGHSHVYWYRQLPEEGLKFMVYLQKENIIDESGMPKERFSAEFPKEGPSILRIQQVVRGDSAAYFCASSPFREETQYFGPGTRLLVL.

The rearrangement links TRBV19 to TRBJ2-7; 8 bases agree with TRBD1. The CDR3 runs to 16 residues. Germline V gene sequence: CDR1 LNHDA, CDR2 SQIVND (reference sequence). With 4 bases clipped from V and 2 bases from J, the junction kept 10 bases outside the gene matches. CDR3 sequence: CASSTRYDRGAYEQYF. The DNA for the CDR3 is TGTGCCAGTAGTACCCGATACGACAGGGGTGCCTACGAGCAGTACTTC. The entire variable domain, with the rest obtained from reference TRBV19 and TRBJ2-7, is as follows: DGGITQSPKYLFRKEGQNVTLSCEQNLNHDAMYWYRQDPGQGLRLIYYSQIVNDFQKGDIAEGYSVSREKKESFPLTVTSAQKNPTAFYLCASSTRYDRGAYEQYFGPGTRLTVT.

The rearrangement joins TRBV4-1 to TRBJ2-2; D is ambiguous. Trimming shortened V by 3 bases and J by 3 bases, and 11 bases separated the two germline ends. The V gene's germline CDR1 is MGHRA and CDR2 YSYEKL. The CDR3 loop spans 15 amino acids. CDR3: CASSQDPEDTGELFF. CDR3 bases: TGCGCCAGCAGCCAGGACCCTGAGGACACCGGGGAGCTGTTTTTT.

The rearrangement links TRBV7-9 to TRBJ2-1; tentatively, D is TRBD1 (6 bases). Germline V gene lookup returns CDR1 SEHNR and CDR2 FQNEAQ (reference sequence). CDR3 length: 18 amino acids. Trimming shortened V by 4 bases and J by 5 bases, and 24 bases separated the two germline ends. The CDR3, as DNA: TGTGCCAGCAGCTCCAAGAACAGGGTTTCTGCGACCAACAATGAGCAGTTCTTC. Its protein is CASSSKNRVSATNNEQFF.

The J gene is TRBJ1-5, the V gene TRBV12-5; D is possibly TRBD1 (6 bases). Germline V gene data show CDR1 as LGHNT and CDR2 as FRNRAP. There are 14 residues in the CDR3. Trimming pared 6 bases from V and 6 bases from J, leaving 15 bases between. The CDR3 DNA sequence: TGTGCTAGTGGGCCGCAGGGAGGGGGTCAGCCCCAGCATTTT. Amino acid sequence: CASGPQGGGQPQHF.

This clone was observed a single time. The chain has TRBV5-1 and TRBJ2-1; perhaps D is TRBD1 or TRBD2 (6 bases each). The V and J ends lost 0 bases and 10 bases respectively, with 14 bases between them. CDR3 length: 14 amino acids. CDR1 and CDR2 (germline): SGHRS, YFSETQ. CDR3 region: CASSLGHTGREQFF. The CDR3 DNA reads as TGCGCCAGCAGCTTGGGACACACAGGGAGGGAGCAGTTCTTC.

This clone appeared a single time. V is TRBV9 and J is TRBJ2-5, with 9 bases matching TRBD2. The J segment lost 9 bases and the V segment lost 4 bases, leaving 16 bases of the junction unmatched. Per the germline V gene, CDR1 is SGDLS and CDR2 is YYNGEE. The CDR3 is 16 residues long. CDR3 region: CASSPLTSGALGPQYF. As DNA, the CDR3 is TGTGCCAGCAGCCCCCTGACTAGCGGAGCCCTAGGTCCCCAGTACTTC.

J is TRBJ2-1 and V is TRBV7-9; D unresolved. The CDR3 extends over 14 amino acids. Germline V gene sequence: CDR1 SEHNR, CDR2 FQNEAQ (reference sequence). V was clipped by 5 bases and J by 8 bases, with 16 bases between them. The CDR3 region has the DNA TGTGCCAGCAGCCCCCAGGACGGGCCCCATGAGCAGTTCTTC. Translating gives CASSPQDGPHEQFF.

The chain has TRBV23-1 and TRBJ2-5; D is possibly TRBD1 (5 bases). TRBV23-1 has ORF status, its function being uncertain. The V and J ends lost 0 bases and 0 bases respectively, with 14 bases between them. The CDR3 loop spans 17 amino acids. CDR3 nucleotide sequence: TGCGCCAGCAGTCAATCACACCACCGACAGAACCAAGAGACCCAGTACTTC. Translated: CASSQSHHRQNQETQYF.